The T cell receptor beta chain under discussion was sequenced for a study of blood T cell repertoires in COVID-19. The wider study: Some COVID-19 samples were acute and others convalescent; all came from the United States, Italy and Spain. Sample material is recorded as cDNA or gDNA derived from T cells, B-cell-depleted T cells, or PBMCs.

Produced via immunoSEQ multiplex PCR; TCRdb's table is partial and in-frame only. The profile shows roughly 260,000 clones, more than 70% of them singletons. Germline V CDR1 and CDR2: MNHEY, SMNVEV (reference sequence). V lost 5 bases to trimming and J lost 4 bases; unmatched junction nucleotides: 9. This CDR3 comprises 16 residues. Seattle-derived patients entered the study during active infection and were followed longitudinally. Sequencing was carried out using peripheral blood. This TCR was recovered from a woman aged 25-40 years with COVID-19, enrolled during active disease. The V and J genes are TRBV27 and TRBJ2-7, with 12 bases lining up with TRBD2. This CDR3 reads CASSPRLAGDRYEQYF. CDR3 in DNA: TGTGCCAGCAGTCCTCGACTAGCGGGAGATAGGTACGAGCAGTACTTC.